Listed below are T cell receptor beta chains from one sample, sequenced in a study of T-cell reconstitution after alpha-beta-depleted transplantation in children. TCRdb reprocessed the PCR reads via MiXCR and lists one record per CDR3 protein. Altogether 440,000 or so distinct CDR3 sequences are present, roughly 11% being singletons, with the ten largest covering roughly 5.1%. Sequencing used PBMCs from the stem cell graft donor, obtained from the stem cell graft. These receptors were obtained from a human donor who donated a stem cell graft to a child with acute myeloid leukemia. CDR3s include the opening cysteine and the closing phenylalanine or tryptophan. A D gene is named only where the DNA matches it firmly. Size tells how often a clone was seen (once, few, many) or the class of an expanded clone, and some rows leave it out.

cdr3_length | j_call | clone_size | v_call | d_call | cdr3_aa | cdr3_nt
12 | TRBJ2-2 | many | TRBV12-3/TRBV12-4 | NA | CASSLDAGELFF | TGTGCCAGCAGTTTAGATGCCGGGGAGCTGTTTTTT
15 | TRBJ1-4 | few | TRBV4-3 | TRBD1 | CASSQGGGANEKLFF | TGCGCCAGCAGCCAAGGAGGGGGCGCGAATGAAAAACTGTTTTTT
14 | TRBJ2-1 | NA | TRBV20-1 | TRBD2 | CSASGTSGHNEQFF | TGCAGTGCTAGCGGGACTAGCGGACACAATGAGCAGTTCTTC
11 | TRBJ2-7 | NA | TRBV7-2 | NA | CASSALFEQYF | TGTGCCAGCAGCGCACTTTTCGAGCAGTACTTC
17 | TRBJ2-2 | few | TRBV5-1 | NA | CASSLAVRVMNTGELFF | TGCGCCAGCAGCTTGGCCGTCAGGGTGATGAACACCGGGGAGCTGTTTTTT
14 | TRBJ2-1 | NA | TRBV20-1 | TRBD1 | CSASGQKFYNEQFF | TGCAGTGCTTCGGGACAGAAGTTCTACAATGAGCAGTTCTTC
15 | TRBJ2-7 | NA | TRBV7-9 | TRBD2 | CASSPPASGSYEQYF | TGTGCCAGCAGCCCCCCGGCTAGCGGGAGCTACGAGCAGTACTTC
14 | TRBJ2-2 | many | TRBV12-3/TRBV12-4 | NA | CASSLGGSTGELFF | TGTGCCAGCAGCTTAGGGGGGAGCACCGGGGAGCTGTTTTTT
17 | TRBJ2-3 | NA | TRBV20-1 | TRBD2 | CCAKDLGLAGYPNTQYF | TGCTGTGCTAAAGACCTTGGACTAGCGGGATATCCTAATACGCAGTATTTT
13 | TRBJ2-7 | NA | TRBV20-1 | TRBD2 | CSARTSGRYEQYF | TGCAGTGCTAGGACTAGCGGGAGATACGAGCAGTACTTC
14 | TRBJ2-5 | many | TRBV7-2 | NA | CASSLQRSQETQYF | TGTGCCAGCAGCTTACAGAGATCCCAAGAGACCCAGTACTTC
15 | TRBJ2-5 | few | TRBV29-1 | NA | CSVVRSLGPGETQYF | TGCAGCGTTGTGAGGTCTTTGGGGCCGGGGGAGACCCAGTACTTC
16 | TRBJ2-6 | NA | TRBV3-1 | NA | CASSQGAGSGANVLTF | TGTGCCAGCAGCCAAGGGGCGGGCTCTGGGGCCAACGTCCTGACTTTC
14 | TRBJ1-5 | NA | TRBV9 | TRBD1 | CASSLAGGDRPQHF | TGTGCCAGCAGCCTTGCGGGGGGGGACAGACCCCAGCATTTT
13 | TRBJ1-1 | many | TRBV29-1 | NA | CSVEGGLRTEAFF | TGCAGCGTTGAAGGGGGGCTACGGACTGAAGCTTTCTTT
16 | TRBJ2-5 | NA | TRBV20-1 | TRBD2 | CSAPPETGGTQETQYF | TGCAGTGCTCCCCCGGAGACGGGAGGCACTCAAGAGACCCAGTACTTC
12 | TRBJ2-1 | NA | TRBV3-1 | TRBD2 | CARTSGGNEQFF | TGTGCCAGGACTAGCGGGGGCAATGAGCAGTTCTTC
13 | TRBJ2-1 | few | TRBV5-6 | NA | CASSLGAPNEQFF | TGTGCCAGCAGCTTGGGGGCCCCCAATGAGCAGTTCTTC
15 | TRBJ2-1 | few | TRBV20-1 | NA | CSARGNRESYNEQFF | TGCAGTGCTAGAGGGAACAGGGAGTCCTACAATGAGCAGTTCTTC
19 | TRBJ2-6 | NA | TRBV5-1 | TRBD1 | CASSFPPGQGIAGANGLTF | TGCGCCAGCAGCTTCCCCCCGGGACAGGGAATAGCCGGGGCCAACGGCCTGACTTTC
13 | TRBJ2-1 | few | TRBV20-1 | NA | CSARAASWSEQFF | TGCAGTGCTAGGGCAGCCTCCTGGAGTGAGCAGTTCTTC